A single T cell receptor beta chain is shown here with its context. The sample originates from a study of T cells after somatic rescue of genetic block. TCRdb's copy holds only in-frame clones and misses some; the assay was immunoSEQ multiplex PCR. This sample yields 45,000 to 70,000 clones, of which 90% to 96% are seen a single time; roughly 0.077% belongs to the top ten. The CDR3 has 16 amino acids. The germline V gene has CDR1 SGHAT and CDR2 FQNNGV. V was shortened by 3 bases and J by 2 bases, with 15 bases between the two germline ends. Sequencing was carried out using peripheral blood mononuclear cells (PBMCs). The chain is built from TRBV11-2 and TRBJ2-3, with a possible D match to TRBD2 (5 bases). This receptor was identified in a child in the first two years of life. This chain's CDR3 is CASSFLSGTNTDTQYF. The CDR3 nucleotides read TGTGCCAGCAGCTTTCTCAGCGGAACCAACACAGATACGCAGTATTTT.